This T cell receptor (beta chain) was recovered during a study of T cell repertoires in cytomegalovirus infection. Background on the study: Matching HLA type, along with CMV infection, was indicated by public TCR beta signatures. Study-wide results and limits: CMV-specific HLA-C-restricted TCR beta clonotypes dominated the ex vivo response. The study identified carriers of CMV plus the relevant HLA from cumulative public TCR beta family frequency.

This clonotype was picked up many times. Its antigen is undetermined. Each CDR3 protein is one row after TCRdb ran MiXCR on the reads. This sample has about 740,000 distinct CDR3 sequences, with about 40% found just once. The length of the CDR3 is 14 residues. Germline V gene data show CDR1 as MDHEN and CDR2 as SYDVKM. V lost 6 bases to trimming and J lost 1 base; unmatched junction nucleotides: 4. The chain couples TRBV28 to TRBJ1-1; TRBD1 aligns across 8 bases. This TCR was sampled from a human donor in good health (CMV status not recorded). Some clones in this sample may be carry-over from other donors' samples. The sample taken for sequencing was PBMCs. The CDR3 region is CASSSTGGNTEAFF. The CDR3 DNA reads TGTGCCAGCAGCTCTACAGGGGGGAACACTGAAGCTTTCTTT.